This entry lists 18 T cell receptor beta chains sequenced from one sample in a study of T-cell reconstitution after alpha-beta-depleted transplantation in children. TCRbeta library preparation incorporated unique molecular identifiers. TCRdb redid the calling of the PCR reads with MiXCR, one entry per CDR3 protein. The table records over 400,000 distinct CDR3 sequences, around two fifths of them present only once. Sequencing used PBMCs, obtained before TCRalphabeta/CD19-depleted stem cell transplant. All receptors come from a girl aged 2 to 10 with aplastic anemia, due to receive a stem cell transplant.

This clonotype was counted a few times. This CDR3 is CASSEVDTQYF. The CDR3 coding sequence is TGTGCCAGCAGTGAAGTGGATACGCAGTATTTT. The genes are TRBV6-1 and TRBJ2-3; D unclear. The CDR3 spans 11 residues. CDR1 MNHNS and CDR2 SASEGT come from the germline V gene. The V gene lost 1 base and the J gene lost 6 bases, with 2 bases spanning the gap.

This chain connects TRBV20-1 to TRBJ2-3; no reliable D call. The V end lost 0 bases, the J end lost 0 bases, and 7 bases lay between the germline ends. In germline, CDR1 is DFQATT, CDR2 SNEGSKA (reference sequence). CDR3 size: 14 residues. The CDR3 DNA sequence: TGCAGTGCTAGAGATAAGTCTAGCACAGATACGCAGTATTTT. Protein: CSARDKSSTDTQYF.

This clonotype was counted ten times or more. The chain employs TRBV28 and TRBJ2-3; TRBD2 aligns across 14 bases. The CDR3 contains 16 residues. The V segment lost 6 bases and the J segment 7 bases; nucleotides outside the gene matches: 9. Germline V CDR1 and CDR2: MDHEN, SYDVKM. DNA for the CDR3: TGTGCCAGCAGACCCGGGACTAGCGGGAGTGTGAATACGCAGTATTTT. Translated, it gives CASRPGTSGSVNTQYF.

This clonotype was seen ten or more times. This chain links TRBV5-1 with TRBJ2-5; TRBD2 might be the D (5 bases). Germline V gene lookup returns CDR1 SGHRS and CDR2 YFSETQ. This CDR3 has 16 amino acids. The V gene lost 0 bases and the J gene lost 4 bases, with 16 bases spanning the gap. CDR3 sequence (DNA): TGCGCCAGCAGCTTGGGGACTGGCTATACCACAGAGACCCAGTACTTC. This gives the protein CASSLGTGYTTETQYF.

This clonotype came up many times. CDR3 sequence (DNA): TGTGCCAGCAGCGCGACAGGGAGGCAGGGCTACACCTTC. Translating it yields CASSATGRQGYTF. V usage is TRBV5-5 and J usage is TRBJ1-2; 7 nucleotides match TRBD1. Germline loops: CDR1 SGHKS, CDR2 YYEKEE (reference sequence). The ends lost 4 bases at V and 8 bases at J; junction bases unmatched: 8. The CDR3 is 13 amino acids.

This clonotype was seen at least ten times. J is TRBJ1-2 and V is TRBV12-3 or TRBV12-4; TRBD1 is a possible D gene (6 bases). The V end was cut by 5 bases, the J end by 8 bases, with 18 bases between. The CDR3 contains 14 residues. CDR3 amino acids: CASSQQTGRGGYTF. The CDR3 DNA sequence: TGTGCCAGCAGTCAACAAACAGGGAGAGGAGGCTACACCTTC.

CDR3 sequence: CSARPAGGRKETQYF. The CDR3 DNA reads as TGCAGTGCGCGGCCAGCGGGGGGCCGAAAGGAGACCCAGTACTTC. The chain joins TRBV20-1 to TRBJ2-5; 9 bases line up with TRBD2. The CDR3 extends over 15 amino acids. Germline lookup yields CDR1 DFQATT and CDR2 SNEGSKA (reference sequence). J lost 5 bases, V lost 6 bases, and 13 bases had no gene match.

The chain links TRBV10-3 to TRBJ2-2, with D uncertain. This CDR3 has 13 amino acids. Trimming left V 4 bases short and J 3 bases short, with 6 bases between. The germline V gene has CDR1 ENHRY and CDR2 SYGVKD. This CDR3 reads CAISGQDTGELFF. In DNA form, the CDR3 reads TGTGCCATCAGTGGTCAGGACACCGGGGAGCTGTTTTTT.

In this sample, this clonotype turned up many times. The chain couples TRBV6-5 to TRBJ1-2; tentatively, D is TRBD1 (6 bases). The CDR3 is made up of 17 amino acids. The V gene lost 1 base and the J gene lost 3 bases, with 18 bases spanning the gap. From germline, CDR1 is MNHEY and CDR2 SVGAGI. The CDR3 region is CASSYYYREADYYGYTF. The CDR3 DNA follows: TGTGCCAGCAGTTACTACTACAGGGAGGCCGACTACTATGGCTACACCTTC.

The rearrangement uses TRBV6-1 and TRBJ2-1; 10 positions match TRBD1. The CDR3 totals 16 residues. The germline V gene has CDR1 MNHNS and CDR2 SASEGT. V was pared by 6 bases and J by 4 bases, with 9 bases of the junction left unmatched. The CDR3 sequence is CASSKTGTGVYNEQFF. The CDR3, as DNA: TGTGCCAGCAGCAAAACCGGGACAGGGGTGTACAATGAGCAGTTCTTC.

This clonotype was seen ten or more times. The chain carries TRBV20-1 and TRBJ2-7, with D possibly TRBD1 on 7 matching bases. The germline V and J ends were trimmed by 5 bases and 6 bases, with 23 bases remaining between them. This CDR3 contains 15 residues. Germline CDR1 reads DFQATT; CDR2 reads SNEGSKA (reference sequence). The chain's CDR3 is CSAQRPGDSYFEQYF. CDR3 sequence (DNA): TGCAGTGCTCAGCGCCCGGGGGACAGCTACTTCGAGCAGTACTTC.

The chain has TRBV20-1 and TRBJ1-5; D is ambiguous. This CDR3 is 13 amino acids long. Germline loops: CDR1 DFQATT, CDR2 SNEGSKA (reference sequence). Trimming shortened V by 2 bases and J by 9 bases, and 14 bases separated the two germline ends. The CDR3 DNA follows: TGCAGTGCTAGATCCGGGCCCAAGGGGCCCCAGCATTTT. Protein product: CSARSGPKGPQHF.

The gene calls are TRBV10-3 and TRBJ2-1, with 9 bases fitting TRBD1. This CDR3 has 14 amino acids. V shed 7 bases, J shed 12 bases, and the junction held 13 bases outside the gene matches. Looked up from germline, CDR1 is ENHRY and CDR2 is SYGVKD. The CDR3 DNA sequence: TGTGCCATCAAGACCACAGGGGGCGACGCAGGGCAGTTCTTC. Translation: CAIKTTGGDAGQFF.

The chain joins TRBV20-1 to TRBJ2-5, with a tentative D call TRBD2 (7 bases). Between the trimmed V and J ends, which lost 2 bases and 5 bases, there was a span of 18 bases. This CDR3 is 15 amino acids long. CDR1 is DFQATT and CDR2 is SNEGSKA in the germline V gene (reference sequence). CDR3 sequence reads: CSARPARGLGETQYF. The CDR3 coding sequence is TGCAGTGCTAGACCGGCGCGGGGGCTTGGGGAGACCCAGTACTTC.

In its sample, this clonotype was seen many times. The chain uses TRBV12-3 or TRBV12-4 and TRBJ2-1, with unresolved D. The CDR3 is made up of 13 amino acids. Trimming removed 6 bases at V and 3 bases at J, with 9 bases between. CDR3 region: CASSFYDYNEQFF. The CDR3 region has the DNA TGTGCCAGCAGCTTTTATGACTACAATGAGCAGTTCTTC.

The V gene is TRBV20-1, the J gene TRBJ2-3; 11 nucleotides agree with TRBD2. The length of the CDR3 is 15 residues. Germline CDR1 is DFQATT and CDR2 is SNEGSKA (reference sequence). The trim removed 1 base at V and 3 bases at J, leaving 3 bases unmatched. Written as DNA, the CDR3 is TGCAGTGCTAGAGGGCTAGCGGGGGGTACAGATACGCAGTATTTT. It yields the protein CSARGLAGGTDTQYF.

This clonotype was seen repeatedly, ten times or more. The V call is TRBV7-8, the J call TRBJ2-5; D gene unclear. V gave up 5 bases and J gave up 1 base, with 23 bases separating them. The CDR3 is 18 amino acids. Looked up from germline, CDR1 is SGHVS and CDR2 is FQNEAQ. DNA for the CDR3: TGTGCCAGCAGCCCCATTCCCGCGAACCGCGACCTCCAAGAGACCCAGTACTTC. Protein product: CASSPIPANRDLQETQYF.

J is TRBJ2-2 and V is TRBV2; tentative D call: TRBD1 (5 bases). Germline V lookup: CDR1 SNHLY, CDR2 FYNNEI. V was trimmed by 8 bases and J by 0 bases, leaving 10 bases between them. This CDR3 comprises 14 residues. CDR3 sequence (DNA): TGTGCCAGCTCGGTGGACACGAACACCGGGGAGCTGTTTTTT. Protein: CASSVDTNTGELFF. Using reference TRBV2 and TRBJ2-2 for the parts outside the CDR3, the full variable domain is EPEVTQTPSHQVTQMGQEVILRCVPISNHLYFYWYRQILGQKVEFLVSFYNNEISEKSEIFDDQFSVERPDGSNFTLKIRSTKLEDSAMYFCASSVDTNTGELFFGEGSRLTVL.